Each of the 4 T cell receptor beta chains below was sequenced from the same sample in a study of long-term antiretroviral therapy in people with HIV. Investigators performed immunoSEQ version v3.0 at survey level. The data were produced by immunoSEQ multiplex PCR, yet TCRdb's version contains in-frame clones alone and is incomplete. The data show under 20,000 clones, 70% to 80% seen once. Sequencing was performed on unsorted PBMCs, taken at the start of antiretroviral therapy, before treatment. The receptor source for this set is a man younger than 35 with HIV.

The chain couples TRBV5-4 to TRBJ1-1; unclear D gene. V was cut by 0 bases and J by 4 bases, with 4 bases left in between. The CDR3 extends over 12 amino acids. From germline, CDR1 is SGHNT and CDR2 YYREEE (reference sequence). The DNA for the CDR3 is TGTGCCAGCAGCTTGGAAGGCACTGAAGCTTTCTTT. It translates to CASSLEGTEAFF.

This clone appeared once. The chain joins TRBV27 to TRBJ2-3; 8 bases agree with TRBD2. The ends lost 10 bases at V and 0 bases at J; junction bases unmatched: 15. The germline gives CDR1 MNHEY, CDR2 SMNVEV (reference sequence). This CDR3 has 17 amino acids. In DNA form, the CDR3 reads TGTGCCACTGGGGGATACAGCGGGAGACCTAGCACAGATACGCAGTATTTT. Translated, it gives CATGGYSGRPSTDTQYF.

This chain links TRBV7-8 with TRBJ1-5; weak D call: TRBD1 (5 bases). Looked up from germline, CDR1 is SGHVS and CDR2 is FQNEAQ. This CDR3 is 13 amino acids long. Trimming cost V 6 bases and J 5 bases, with 11 bases left between them. In nucleotides, the CDR3 is TGTGCCAGCAGTCGGACAAACTATCAGCCCCAGCATTTT. As protein: CASSRTNYQPQHF.

This chain connects TRBV4-1 to TRBJ2-1; 14 bases fit TRBD2. The CDR3 loop spans 16 amino acids. V trimming: 4 bases; J trimming: 7 bases; junction bases outside the gene matches: 6. The germline gives CDR1 MGHRA, CDR2 YSYEKL. This chain's CDR3 is CASSLSGTSGSNEQFF. DNA for the CDR3: TGCGCCAGCAGCCTATCCGGGACTAGCGGGAGTAATGAGCAGTTCTTC.